The T cell receptor beta chain under discussion was sequenced for a study of response to subunit inactivated influenza vaccine. Points from the study as a whole: Authors proposed each seasonal influenza vaccination draws in few new T cells.

From germline, CDR1 is SGHAT and CDR2 FQNNGV. The trim removed 4 bases at V and 5 bases at J, leaving 7 bases unmatched. CDR3 length: 14 amino acids. TCRdb used MiXCR to reprocess the RT-PCR reads, holding one entry per CDR3 protein. The sample includes 450,000 to 600,000 distinct CDR3 sequences, 7.6% of them seen just once. This clonotype has at least ten counts. The antigen is unknown. The sequence came from a man aged 50 to 75 who received an inactivated influenza vaccine. The V and J genes are TRBV11-2 and TRBJ1-1, with TRBD1 matching 7 bases. Sequencing used PBMCs from blood, obtained 23 to 25 months after vaccination. CDR3 sequence: CASSWGRGRTEAFF. The CDR3 DNA sequence: TGTGCCAGCAGCTGGGGCAGGGGGAGGACTGAAGCTTTCTTT.